A single sample is the source of the 28 T cell receptor beta chains below, sequenced in a study of cytomegalovirus exposure and HLA in healthy donors. Vbeta (60) and Jbeta (13) primers were used in the PCR. Sequenced by immunoSEQ multiplex PCR; TCRdb stores in-frame clones only, minus some. The data hold around 120,000 clones, with around 80% observed a single time. Sequenced: PBMCs. The receptors come from a woman aged 45-59 years in good health and CMV-seropositive.

This chain connects TRBV7-2 to TRBJ2-2; D is undetermined. In germline, CDR1 is SGHTA, CDR2 FQGNSA. The CDR3 loop spans 16 amino acids. Trimming pared 5 bases from V and 4 bases from J, leaving 17 bases between. CDR3 coding DNA: TGTGCCAGCAGCCGGATCTCCCTTCGCGGCACCGGGGAGCTGTTTTTT. This sequence encodes CASSRISLRGTGELFF.

The chain links TRBV27 to TRBJ2-3; a weak D match, TRBD1 (5 bases). This CDR3 comprises 14 residues. Germline-derived CDR1 and CDR2 are MNHEY and SMNVEV (reference sequence). Trimming stripped 6 bases from V and 4 bases from J, with 14 bases between. CDR3 in amino acids: CASSSRQGPDTQYF. The CDR3 coding sequence is TGTGCCAGCAGCTCCCGGCAGGGTCCAGATACGCAGTATTTT.

V is TRBV11-3 and J is TRBJ1-2; TRBD1 is a possible D gene (6 bases). This CDR3 has 15 amino acids. Germline-derived CDR1 and CDR2 are SGHNT and YENEEA. Trimming stripped 0 bases from V and 2 bases from J, with 10 bases between. The CDR3 DNA reads as TGTGCCAGCAGCTTAGATGGGCAGGGGAACTATGGCTACACCTTC. Translated, it gives CASSLDGQGNYGYTF.

The chain recombines TRBV4-3 with TRBJ2-5; the match to TRBD2 covers 7 bases. The CDR3 has 15 amino acids. Per the germline V gene, CDR1 is LGHNA and CDR2 is YSLEER. Germline trimming cut 1 base from V and 2 bases from J; bases unmatched to any gene: 4. As DNA, the CDR3 is TGCGCCAGCAGCCAAGTGGGACTAAGGCAAGAGACCCAGTACTTC. This sequence encodes CASSQVGLRQETQYF.

There are a few counts of this clone. The genes are TRBV7-9 and TRBJ1-1, with D unresolved. CDR1 is SEHNR, CDR2 FQNEAQ, per germline (reference sequence). Trimming took 7 bases from V and 6 from J, leaving 9 bases between them. The CDR3 has 11 amino acids. The CDR3 DNA is TGTGCCAGCACCGACAAGGCTGAAGCTTTCTTT. This gives the protein CASTDKAEAFF.

The rearrangement joins TRBV10-1 to TRBJ2-6; D uncertain. CDR3 size: 17 residues. The germline V and J ends were trimmed by 4 bases and 1 base, with 14 bases remaining between them. Germline loops: CDR1 WNHNN, CDR2 SYGVQD (reference sequence). The CDR3 coding sequence is TGCGCCAGCAGTGCGAGGCCCCGTTTTTCTGGGGCCAACGTCCTGACTTTC. It specifies CASSARPRFSGANVLTF.

This chain links TRBV2 with TRBJ1-4; 8 nucleotides match TRBD1. The J segment lost 8 bases and the V segment lost 7 bases, leaving 9 bases of the junction unmatched. Per germline, CDR1 SNHLY and CDR2 FYNNEI. This CDR3 is 14 amino acids long. CDR3 nucleotide sequence: TGTGCCAGCAAACTGCAGGGGGCTTGGGAAAAACTGTTTTTT. Amino acids: CASKLQGAWEKLFF.

The chain links TRBV2 to TRBJ1-2; D gene ambiguous. V was trimmed by 6 bases and J by 5 bases, leaving 19 bases between them. Germline V gene data show CDR1 as SNHLY and CDR2 as FYNNEI. The CDR3 sequence is 15 residues long. CDR3 residues: CASRDPWRGAYGYTF. The CDR3 coding sequence is TGTGCCAGCAGGGACCCTTGGCGGGGAGCGTATGGCTACACCTTC.

This chain joins TRBV4-3 and TRBJ2-3, with a tentative D call TRBD1 (6 bases). This CDR3 spans 16 amino acids. With 0 bases removed from V and 1 base from J, the gap between germline ends came to 11 bases. CDR1 is LGHNA, CDR2 YSLEER, per germline. In nucleotides, the CDR3 is TGCGCCAGCAGCCAAGAATGGCGACAGGGCACAGATACGCAGTATTTT. Translation: CASSQEWRQGTDTQYF.

The chain is built from TRBV6-6 and TRBJ2-1, with 8 bases that match TRBD1. The V gene's germline CDR1 is MNHNY and CDR2 SVGAGI (reference sequence). The CDR3 contains 13 residues. The junction had 7 bases not matched to a gene; V was cut back by 6 bases and J by 9 bases. This CDR3 is CASSLDREVEQFF. The CDR3 DNA reads as TGTGCCAGCAGCCTGGACAGGGAGGTTGAGCAGTTCTTC.

J is TRBJ1-1 and V is TRBV18, with TRBD1 matching 8 bases. The CDR3 consists of 19 residues. Germline V gives CDR1 KGHSH, CDR2 LQKENI. The J segment lost 5 bases and the V segment lost 1 base, leaving 18 bases of the junction unmatched. This CDR3 reads CASSPQNRPGGEVGTEAFF. In nucleotides, the CDR3 is TGTGCCAGCTCACCACAAAATAGGCCAGGGGGCGAAGTAGGTACTGAAGCTTTCTTT.

J is TRBJ1-1 and V is TRBV5-1; a possible D gene is TRBD1 (5 bases). V lost 4 bases, J lost 0 bases, and 13 bases lay in between. The CDR3 covers 15 residues. The germline gives CDR1 SGHRS, CDR2 YFSETQ. CDR3: CASSPGGRMNTEAFF. For the CDR3, the DNA is TGCGCCAGCAGCCCGGGGGGAAGGATGAACACTGAAGCTTTCTTT.

The chain recombines TRBV14 with TRBJ2-5; TRBD2 agrees at 11 bases. CDR1 is SGHDN and CDR2 is FVKESK in the germline V gene. The CDR3 has 16 amino acids. The V segment lost 0 bases and the J segment 2 bases; nucleotides outside the gene matches: 2. CDR3 coding DNA: TGTGCCAGCAGCCAAGATAGACTAGCGGGACAAGAGACCCAGTACTTC. Translated, it gives CASSQDRLAGQETQYF.

V and J are TRBV9 and TRBJ1-2, with a weak D call TRBD1 (5 bases). The V end lost 0 bases, the J end lost 1 base, and 7 bases lay between the germline ends. The V gene's germline CDR1 is SGDLS and CDR2 YYNGEE. The CDR3 runs to 14 residues. Here the CDR3 reads CASSVGQINYGYTF. The CDR3, as DNA: TGTGCCAGCAGCGTAGGACAGATTAACTATGGCTACACCTTC.

The chain joins TRBV19 to TRBJ1-1; TRBD1 might be the D (6 bases). V dropped 3 bases and J dropped 4 bases, with 12 bases sitting between them. The CDR3 length is 14 residues. Germline V lookup: CDR1 LNHDA, CDR2 SQIVND (reference sequence). CDR3 region: CASSIARGPTEAFF. As DNA, the CDR3 is TGTGCCAGTAGTATCGCCAGGGGTCCCACTGAAGCTTTCTTT.

This rearrangement joins TRBV5-1 to TRBJ1-3; TRBD1 matches 8 bases. In germline, CDR1 is SGHRS, CDR2 YFSETQ. J gave up 0 bases and V 4 bases, and 6 bases lay outside the gene matches. The CDR3 is made up of 16 amino acids. The CDR3 loop reads CASSQTGETSGNTIYF. The CDR3 bases are TGCGCCAGCAGCCAGACAGGGGAGACCTCTGGAAACACCATATATTTT. The full variable domain, rest sourced from reference TRBV5-1 and TRBJ1-3, is KAGVTQTPRYLIKTRGQQVTLSCSPISGHRSVSWYQQTPGQGLQFLFEYFSETQRNKGNFPGRFSGRQFSNSRSEMNVSTLELGDSALYLCASSQTGETSGNTIYFGEGSWLTVV.

J is TRBJ1-1 and V is TRBV18; maybe TRBD1 (5 bases). V was pared by 4 bases and J by 0 bases, with 12 bases between. The length of the CDR3 is 15 residues. Germline assignment: CDR1 KGHSH and CDR2 LQKENI. This chain's CDR3 is CASSQWEGMNTEAFF. CDR3 DNA: TGTGCCAGCTCACAATGGGAGGGGATGAACACTGAAGCTTTCTTT.

The chain couples TRBV7-3 to TRBJ2-7; the match to TRBD1 covers 7 bases. J lost 3 bases, V lost 0 bases, and 5 bases had no gene match. The germline gives CDR1 SGHTA, CDR2 FQGTGA. This CDR3 has 15 amino acids. The CDR3, as DNA: TGTGCCAGCAGCTTAACACAGGGGTCTCTCTACGAGCAGTACTTC. The encoded protein is CASSLTQGSLYEQYF.

This chain links TRBV6-6 with TRBJ1-3; tentatively, D is TRBD1 (6 bases). CDR3 length: 13 residues. V was trimmed by 6 bases and J by 4 bases, leaving 10 bases between them. The germline V gene encodes CDR1 MNHNY and CDR2 SVGAGI (reference sequence). The CDR3 here is CASRPDRGNTIYF. The CDR3 DNA follows: TGTGCCAGCAGACCTGACAGGGGAAACACCATATATTTT.

J is TRBJ2-7 and V is TRBV4-1; 10 nucleotides match TRBD1. CDR1 is MGHRA and CDR2 is YSYEKL in the germline V gene. V trimming: 5 bases; J trimming: 5 bases; junction bases outside the gene matches: 3. This CDR3 spans 13 amino acids. DNA for the CDR3: TGCGCCAGCAGCGACGGACAGGGGGACGAGCAGTACTTC. Translating gives CASSDGQGDEQYF.

This clone showed up just a few times. The rearrangement uses TRBV7-2 and TRBJ2-3, with D perhaps TRBD2 (6 bases). The CDR3 totals 15 residues. Germline-derived CDR1 and CDR2 are SGHTA and FQGNSA. Trimming removed 4 bases at V and 2 bases at J, with 13 bases between. The DNA for the CDR3 is TGTGCCAGCAGCTCCCGGGGGACCTACACAGATACGCAGTATTTT. This gives the protein CASSSRGTYTDTQYF.

This clone turned up a few times. The chain combines TRBV6-6 with TRBJ1-2, with D uncertain. CDR3 size: 15 residues. Looked up from germline, CDR1 is MNHNY and CDR2 is SVGAGI (reference sequence). V dropped 6 bases and J dropped 0 bases, with 14 bases sitting between them. In DNA, the CDR3 is TGTGCCAGCAGCGCGGCTTTACGGTCTAACTATGGCTACACCTTC. Its protein is CASSAALRSNYGYTF.

For this clone: One end of the junction is discordant with germline, which a read error may explain. The chain carries TRBV7-9 and TRBJ1-2, with 10 positions matching TRBD1. The CDR3 covers 15 residues. Germline V CDR1 and CDR2: SEHNR, FQNEAQ (reference sequence). In DNA, the CDR3 is TGTTCCAGCAGCACACAGGGACAGGGGTCCTATGGCTACACCTTC. This sequence encodes CSSSTQGQGSYGYTF.

V usage is TRBV2 and J usage is TRBJ2-2; D may be TRBD1 (5 bases). Deletions cut 7 bases from V and 4 bases from J, with 16 bases between. Germline-derived CDR1 and CDR2 are SNHLY and FYNNEI. CDR3 length equals 15 residues. DNA of the CDR3: TGTGCCAGCAATCGCCGAACAGGTTTCACCGGGGAGCTGTTTTTT. Translated: CASNRRTGFTGELFF.

With respect to this clone: Other DNA sequences of this sample code for an identical CDR3. The CDR3 DNA reads TGTGCCAGCAGTTACTCGGGGACAGTCCCTCAAGAGACCCAGTACTTC. It specifies CASSYSGTVPQETQYF. The chain links TRBV6-5 to TRBJ2-5; 7 bases are a match to TRBD1. CDR1 is MNHEY, CDR2 SVGAGI, per germline. This CDR3 has 16 amino acids. Germline trimming cut 0 bases from V and 2 bases from J; bases unmatched to any gene: 6.

The chain recombines TRBV4-1 with TRBJ2-7; the match to TRBD2 covers 10 bases. The germline V gene encodes CDR1 MGHRA and CDR2 YSYEKL. The CDR3 has 16 residues. V shed 4 bases, J shed 4 bases, and the junction held 10 bases outside the gene matches. CDR3 region: CASSRSSGSIGYEQYF. The CDR3 nucleotides are TGCGCCAGCAGCCGATCTAGCGGGAGTATCGGTTACGAGCAGTACTTC.

DNA of the CDR3: TGTGCCTGTAACCATTTGAGCTCCTACAATGAGCAGTTCTTC. Protein: CACNHLSSYNEQFF. The V gene is TRBV30, the J gene TRBJ2-1; D call uncertain. Germline CDR1 and CDR2: GTSNPN and SVGIG (reference sequence). This CDR3 has 14 residues. The germline V and J ends were trimmed by 6 bases and 0 bases, with 12 bases remaining between them.

The V and J genes are TRBV7-6 and TRBJ2-2; 9 bases are shared with TRBD1. The CDR3 is made up of 16 amino acids. Germline CDR1 is SGHVS and CDR2 is FNYEAQ. The J segment lost 0 bases and the V segment lost 4 bases, leaving 3 bases of the junction unmatched. In DNA, the CDR3 is TGTGCCAGCAGCTCAAGACAGGGGGCGAACACCGGGGAGCTGTTTTTT. Its translation is CASSSRQGANTGELFF.